This is a list of T cell receptor beta chains from one sample in a study of post-analysis software for immune sequencing data. In TCRdb, the PCR reads were re-called with MiXCR into one record per CDR3 protein. The sample has under 900,000 distinct CDR3 sequences, about 50% seen once; the top ten hold under 6%. What was sequenced was blood. The source is a girl aged 10-17 years with multiple sclerosis. Both conserved end residues are part of each CDR3. Fields, in order: clone size, D gene, V gene, J gene, CDR3 DNA, CDR3 protein. D genes are given only for firm matches. Clone size is given for some rows only: seen once, a few or many times, or a class if the clone is expanded.

-,-,TRBV5-1,TRBJ2-3,TGCGCCAGCAGAAGTTTAGGGCCAATCTCCCCGAATAGCACAGATACGCAGTATTTT,CASRSLGPISPNSTDTQYF
-,TRBD1,TRBV20-1,TRBJ2-7,TGCAGTGCTAGAGATTTACAGGGGGTTCACTCCTACGAGCAGTACTTC,CSARDLQGVHSYEQYF
-,TRBD1,TRBV12-3/TRBV12-4,TRBJ2-3,TGTGCCAGCAGAAACAGGGGGAGCGGGCGGGGCTCGATCGCGGATACGCAGTATTTT,CASRNRGSGRGSIADTQYF
-,TRBD1,TRBV24-1,TRBJ1-2,TGTGCCACCAGTGATACAGGGGTTAACTATGGCTACACCTTC,CATSDTGVNYGYTF
-,TRBD2,TRBV5-1,TRBJ2-5,TGCGCCAGCAGCTCTGGGACTAGGACAACGGGAGAGACCCAGTACTTC,CASSSGTRTTGETQYF
-,-,TRBV7-8,TRBJ2-1,TGTGCCAGCAGCTTAGTAACAGACTCCTACAATGAGCAGTTCTTC,CASSLVTDSYNEQFF
few,TRBD2,TRBV20-1,TRBJ2-3,TGCAGTGCTAGAGTATGGCTAGCGGGAAGGCCCACAGATACGCAGTATTTT,CSARVWLAGRPTDTQYF
-,-,TRBV4-1,TRBJ2-7,TGCGCCAGCAGCCAGCCCGGGACGGCCACCTACAATGAGCAGTACTTC,CASSQPGTATYNEQYF
few,-,TRBV3-1,TRBJ2-7,TGTGGCTCGAGGGGCCGCTCCTACGAGCAGTACTTC,CGSRGRSYEQYF
-,TRBD2,TRBV18,TRBJ2-3,TGTGCCAGCTCACCACCCCAACTAGCGAACACAGATACGCAGTATTTT,CASSPPQLANTDTQYF
-,TRBD1,TRBV12-3/TRBV12-4,TRBJ2-1,TGTGCCAGCAGTTGGGACAGGGTGATCCATGAGCAGTTCTTC,CASSWDRVIHEQFF
-,-,TRBV5-1,TRBJ2-7,TGCGCCAGCAGTCAGATGTCGGAGGTCTACGAGCAGTACTTC,CASSQMSEVYEQYF
-,TRBD2,TRBV20-1,TRBJ2-7,TGCAGTGCTCGGGCGGCGGGAGGGCCCCACGAGCAGTACTTC,CSARAAGGPHEQYF
few,TRBD1,TRBV27,TRBJ2-7,TGTGCCAGCAGTTCGGCAGGGGGCTCCTACGAGCAGTACTTC,CASSSAGGSYEQYF
-,TRBD2,TRBV5-1,TRBJ2-1,TGCGCCAGCAGCTTGGGAGGGCGGGGGGTCGCCTACAATGAGCAGTTCTTC,CASSLGGRGVAYNEQFF
few,TRBD2,TRBV7-9,TRBJ2-3,TGTGCCAGCAGCGTACTAGCGGTCGTCGATACGCAGTATTTT,CASSVLAVVDTQYF
-,TRBD2,TRBV10-3,TRBJ2-7,TGTGCCATCAGTGAGCCGGGGACTAGCGACTACGAGCAGTACTTC,CAISEPGTSDYEQYF
-,TRBD1,TRBV29-1,TRBJ1-2,TGCAGCGTTGGGACAGGGCCTGGCTACACCTTC,CSVGTGPGYTF
-,-,TRBV29-1,TRBJ2-3,TGCAGCGTAATAGCGAGGGGTGATACGCAGTATTTT,CSVIARGDTQYF
-,TRBD2,TRBV29-1,TRBJ2-7,TGCAGCGTGATGGGAGCGGGAGCCTTGGACGAGCAGTACTTC,CSVMGAGALDEQYF
-,-,TRBV9,TRBJ1-2,TGTGCCAGCAGCGTAGACCTGAGAGCGCTCTATGGCTACACCTTC,CASSVDLRALYGYTF
once,-,TRBV7-2,TRBJ1-2,TGTGCCAGCAGCTTTAACCAGGGCAACTATGGCTACACCTTC,CASSFNQGNYGYTF
-,-,TRBV12-3/TRBV12-4,TRBJ1-2,TGTGCCAGCAGCCCCCGCGGGGGAAAAGGTTATGGCTACACCTTC,CASSPRGGKGYGYTF
-,-,TRBV20-1,TRBJ2-5,TGCAGTGCTAGAGCTCAATCGGGACCCTTTGTAGGGTTTCAAGAGACCCAGTACTTC,CSARAQSGPFVGFQETQYF
-,TRBD1,TRBV14,TRBJ2-7,TGTGCCAGCAGGCCAACAGGGGCCATTTCCTACGAGCAGTACTTC,CASRPTGAISYEQYF
few,TRBD2,TRBV20-1,TRBJ2-1,TGCAGTGCTCCCACTAGCGGACTTTACAATGAGCAGTTCTTC,CSAPTSGLYNEQFF
-,TRBD1,TRBV6-1,TRBJ2-5,TGTGCCAGCAGGGAGACAGGGTTCGGCGAGACCCAGTACTTC,CASRETGFGETQYF
-,-,TRBV29-1,TRBJ2-3,TGCAGCGTTCAAACCCGGGGGTGGGATACGCAGTATTTT,CSVQTRGWDTQYF
-,TRBD1,TRBV12-3/TRBV12-4,TRBJ1-2,TGTGCCAGCAGTGATGACAGGGGATATGGCTACACCTTC,CASSDDRGYGYTF
few,-,TRBV7-9,TRBJ1-2,TGTGCCAGCAGCTTAGCGCTGCCTGGGGCGCGAAAATATGGCTACACCTTC,CASSLALPGARKYGYTF
-,-,TRBV29-1,TRBJ2-7,TGCAGCGTTGAAACACAGGGAACCTACGAGCAGTACTTC,CSVETQGTYEQYF
few,TRBD2,TRBV9,TRBJ2-5,TGTGCCAGCAGCGTTCAAGCGGGAGGGCCGGGAGAGACCCAGTACTTC,CASSVQAGGPGETQYF
once,TRBD2,TRBV6-1,TRBJ2-1,TGTGCCAGCAGCCCTAAAAAGCGGGGCTCCTACAATGAGCAGTTCTTC,CASSPKKRGSYNEQFF
-,TRBD2,TRBV20-1,TRBJ2-6,TGCAGTGCTAGGGGAGCACTGGCGGGAGGGTCTGGGGCCAACGTCCTGACTTTC,CSARGALAGGSGANVLTF
-,TRBD1,TRBV7-9,TRBJ2-7,TGTGCCAGCAGCCTTCAGACAGGGGCAGGTTACGAGCAGTACTTC,CASSLQTGAGYEQYF
few,TRBD2,TRBV10-3,TRBJ2-7,TGTGCCATCAGTGGCGTAGCGGGAGGGCCGAACGAGCAGTACTTC,CAISGVAGGPNEQYF
-,TRBD2,TRBV20-1,TRBJ2-7,TGCAGTGCGGTACCGGGACTAGCGGACAAGTGGGAGTACTTC,CSAVPGLADKWEYF
-,-,TRBV20-1,TRBJ2-5,TGCAGTGCTAGAGAGGGGTTTCAAGAGACCCAGTACTTC,CSAREGFQETQYF
few,TRBD1,TRBV7-3,TRBJ2-1,TGTGCCAGCAGCGTGGGACAGGGGGCGGGTTTCAATGAGCAGTTCTTC,CASSVGQGAGFNEQFF
many,-,TRBV6-5,TRBJ2-7,TGTGCCAGCAGTTCTCCCTGGGCGGGGAAGGGTTACGAGCAGTACTTC,CASSSPWAGKGYEQYF
once,-,TRBV7-6,TRBJ1-1,TGTGCCAGCAGCCAACGCCGGGTTGGCGCGAGCCCTGAAGCTTTCTTT,CASSQRRVGASPEAFF
-,-,TRBV20-1,TRBJ1-1,TGCAGTGCTAGACGGTGGGGTGAGATGAACACTGAAGCTTTCTTT,CSARRWGEMNTEAFF
-,-,TRBV20-1,TRBJ2-4,TGCAGTGCTTCCCCCGGCGAGGGAGCCAAAAACATTCAGTACTTC,CSASPGEGAKNIQYF
-,-,TRBV20-1,TRBJ2-7,TGCAGTGCTAGTCCCGCCAGCGGGTCGAGCTCCTACGAGCAGTACTTC,CSASPASGSSSYEQYF
-,-,TRBV12-3/TRBV12-4,TRBJ1-1,TGTGCCAGCAGCTCAGGGGTAGCTGAAGCTTTCTTT,CASSSGVAEAFF
once,-,TRBV20-1,TRBJ2-7,TGCAGTGCTAGAGAAGTCGGACGCTTTTACGAGCAGTACTTC,CSAREVGRFYEQYF
few,-,TRBV6-1,TRBJ2-3,TGTGCCAGCAGTCACCTGACAGGAGGCACAGATACGCAGTATTTT,CASSHLTGGTDTQYF
few,-,TRBV5-1,TRBJ2-1,TGCGCCAGCAGCTTGCAATGGCGTAGGGACAATGAGCAGTTCTTC,CASSLQWRRDNEQFF
-,-,TRBV10-3,TRBJ1-2,TGTGCCATAACGGACAGTAACTATGGCTACACCTTC,CAITDSNYGYTF